The source of this T cell receptor beta chain is a study of CD4 T cells in relation to SARS-CoV-2 and coronaviruses. General study results and limits: No crossreactivity against non-spike viral proteins was tested here. Samples before the pandemic and after infection were not matched within any donor.

Note on this clone: The antigen is not known.

Sequencing used immunoSEQ multiplex PCR; TCRdb keeps in-frame clones, though not all of them. This table has tens of thousands of clones, over 65% appearing once. Before the COVID-19 pandemic, during about 2010-2018, CD4+ T cells were taken from unexposed donors. After about 11 days of culture, CD4+ T cells were isolated. As cell numbers allowed, unexposed-donor CD4+ T cells faced SARS-CoV-2 S/N and four cold-coronavirus spikes. This TCR was sampled from a human donor in good health. Input material: CD4+ T cells from PBMCs, cultured in vitro.

The CDR3 DNA reads as TGTGCCAGCAGCCTCCAACCGGGACTAGCCCTAAGCGAGCAGTACTTC. The encoded protein is CASSLQPGLALSEQYF. The chain joins TRBV3-1 (or the pseudogene TRBV3-2) to TRBJ2-7; 9 bases line up with TRBD2. The CDR3 runs 16 residues. Germline V gives CDR1 LGHDT, CDR2 YNNKEL (reference sequence). V was clipped by 4 bases and J by 6 bases; unmatched bases: 13.